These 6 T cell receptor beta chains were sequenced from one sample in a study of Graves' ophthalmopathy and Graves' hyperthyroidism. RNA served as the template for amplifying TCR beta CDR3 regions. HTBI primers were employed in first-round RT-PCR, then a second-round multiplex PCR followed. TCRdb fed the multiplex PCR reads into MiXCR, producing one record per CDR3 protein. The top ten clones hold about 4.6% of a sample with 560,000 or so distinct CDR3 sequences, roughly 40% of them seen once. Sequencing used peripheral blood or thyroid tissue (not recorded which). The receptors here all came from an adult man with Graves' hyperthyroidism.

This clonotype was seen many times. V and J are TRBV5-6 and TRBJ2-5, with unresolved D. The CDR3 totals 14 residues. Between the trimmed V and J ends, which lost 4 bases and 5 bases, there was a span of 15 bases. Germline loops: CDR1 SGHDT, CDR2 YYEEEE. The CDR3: CASSQTFTFETQYF. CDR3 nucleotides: TGTGCCAGCAGCCAGACGTTTACCTTCGAGACCCAGTACTTC.

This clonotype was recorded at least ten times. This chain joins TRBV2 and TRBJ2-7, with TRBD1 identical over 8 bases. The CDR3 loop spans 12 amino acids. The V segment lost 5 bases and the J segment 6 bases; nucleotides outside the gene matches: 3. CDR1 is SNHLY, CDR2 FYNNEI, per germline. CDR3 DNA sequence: TGTGCCAGCAGTACTACAGGGGGCGAGCAGTACTTC. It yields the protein CASSTTGGEQYF.

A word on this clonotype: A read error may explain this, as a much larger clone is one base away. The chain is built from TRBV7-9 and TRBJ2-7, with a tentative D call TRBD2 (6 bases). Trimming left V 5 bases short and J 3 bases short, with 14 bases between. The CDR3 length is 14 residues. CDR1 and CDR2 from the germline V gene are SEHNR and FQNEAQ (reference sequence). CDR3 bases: TGTGCCAGCAGCCCGGACTGGGGGGACTACGAGCAGTACTTC. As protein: CASSPDWGDYEQYF.

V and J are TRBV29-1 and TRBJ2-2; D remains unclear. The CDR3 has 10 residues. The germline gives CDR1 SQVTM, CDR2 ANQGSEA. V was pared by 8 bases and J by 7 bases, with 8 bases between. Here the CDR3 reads CSLYGGELFF. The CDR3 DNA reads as TGCAGCCTTTACGGCGGGGAGCTGTTTTTT.

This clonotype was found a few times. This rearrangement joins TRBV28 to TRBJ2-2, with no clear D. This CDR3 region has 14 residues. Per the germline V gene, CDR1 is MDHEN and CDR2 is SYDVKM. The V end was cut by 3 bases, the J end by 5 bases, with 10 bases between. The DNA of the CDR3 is TGTGCCAGCAGTTTTTCTCGTGAAACCGGGGAGCTGTTTTTT. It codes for CASSFSRETGELFF.

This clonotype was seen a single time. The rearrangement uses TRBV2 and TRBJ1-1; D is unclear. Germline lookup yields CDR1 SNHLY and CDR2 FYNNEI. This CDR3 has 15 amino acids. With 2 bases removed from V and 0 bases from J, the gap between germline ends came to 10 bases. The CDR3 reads CASSESGYMNTEAFF. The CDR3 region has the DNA TGTGCCAGCAGTGAATCAGGTTACATGAACACTGAAGCTTTCTTT.